This TCR beta chain emerged from a study of shared clonotypes between healthy human individuals. Genomic DNA of each subset was evenly split across several immunoSEQ plates. Assay: immunoSEQ multiplex PCR; the TCRdb copy retains only in-frame clones and omits some. Here the sample spans some 1,600,000 clones, 98% being singletons. Germline CDR1 SEHNR, CDR2 FQNEAQ (reference sequence). V was trimmed by 2 bases and J by 6 bases, leaving 17 bases between them. The length of the CDR3 is 15 residues. The sequence derives from a man between 25 and 39 years old in good health. This rearrangement joins TRBV7-9 to TRBJ2-7, with D perhaps TRBD2 (6 bases). Material: naive CD4+ T cells sorted from blood. As to subset: CD45RA+ positively selected. The CDR3 DNA reads as TGTGCCAGCAGCTTATTGGCAGGGCGGGGTGCCGAGCAGTACTTC. Translating it yields CASSLLAGRGAEQYF.